This T cell receptor beta chain was captured by sequencing in a study of technical replicates of blood from a few donors. The CDR3 covers 15 residues. The germline CDR1 and CDR2 sequences are SGHVS and FQNEAQ. Trimming stripped 3 bases from V and 3 bases from J, with 14 bases between. Using immunoSEQ multiplex PCR, the repertoire was profiled, and TCRdb retains in-frame clones only, with some absent. The sample gives around 70,000 clones, around 93% of which show up once; approximately 0.26% is in the top ten. Input material: T cells isolated from PBMCs. The V and J genes are TRBV7-8 and TRBJ2-5; D might be TRBD2 (6 bases). The clonotype comes from a human donor in good health. The CDR3 loop is CASSLMGVAEETQYF. As DNA, the CDR3 is TGTGCCAGCAGCTTGATGGGAGTAGCGGAAGAGACCCAGTACTTC. The variable domain in full, completed from reference TRBV7-8 and TRBJ2-5, reads GAGVSQSPRYKVAKRGQDVALRCDPISGHVSLFWYQQALGQGPEFLTYFQNEAQLDKSGLPSDRFFAERPEGSVSTLKIQRTQQEDSAVYLCASSLMGVAEETQYFGPGTRLLVL.